The clone carrying this T cell receptor beta chain was counted ten times or more. The data were taken from a study of T cells after yellow fever vaccination. Study background: Fractions of low cell number were prepared using SMART-Seq v4 Ultra Low Input.

V was clipped by 1 base and J by 3 bases, with 10 bases between them. Germline values: CDR1 SGHVS, CDR2 FNYEAQ. The CDR3 is 14 residues long. A universal primer site and UMIs were added as TCR cDNA was made by 5'RACE template switching. TCRdb ran MiXCR on the 5' RACE reads and lists one entry per CDR3 protein. This sample carries under 200,000 distinct CDR3 sequences, under 7.5% of them seen once, and the ten largest clones take roughly 2.5%. J is TRBJ2-7 and V is TRBV7-6; possible D gene TRBD1, 6 bases. Here the sequenced sample was CD4+ T cells sorted from PBMCs, taken 5 days after the first yellow fever vaccination. The receptor was derived from a young man who received the YFV17D yellow fever vaccine. The DNA of the CDR3 is TGTGCCAGCAGCTTAGTGGGGACAAACTACGAGCAGTACTTC. It encodes CASSLVGTNYEQYF.